This T cell receptor (beta chain) was identified in a study of T cell changes during pregnancy in multiple sclerosis. Germline-derived CDR1 and CDR2 are MDHEN and SYDVKM. Between the trimmed V and J ends, which lost 4 bases and 8 bases, there was a span of 18 bases. The CDR3 totals 16 residues. Clones were read by immunoSEQ multiplex PCR, and TCRdb kept only the in-frame ones, dropping some. The profile shows tens of thousands of clones, 90% to 95% of them singletons. This TCR derives from a female donor with multiple sclerosis, enrolled in a pregnancy study. The chain couples TRBV28 to TRBJ1-6, with a possible D match to TRBD1 (5 bases). The sample consisted of peripheral blood, taken in the first trimester of pregnancy. The DNA of the CDR3 is TGTGCCAGCAGTTCCGCGCTGGGGGGTTTTGATTCACCCCTCCACTTT. Its protein product is CASSSALGGFDSPLHF.